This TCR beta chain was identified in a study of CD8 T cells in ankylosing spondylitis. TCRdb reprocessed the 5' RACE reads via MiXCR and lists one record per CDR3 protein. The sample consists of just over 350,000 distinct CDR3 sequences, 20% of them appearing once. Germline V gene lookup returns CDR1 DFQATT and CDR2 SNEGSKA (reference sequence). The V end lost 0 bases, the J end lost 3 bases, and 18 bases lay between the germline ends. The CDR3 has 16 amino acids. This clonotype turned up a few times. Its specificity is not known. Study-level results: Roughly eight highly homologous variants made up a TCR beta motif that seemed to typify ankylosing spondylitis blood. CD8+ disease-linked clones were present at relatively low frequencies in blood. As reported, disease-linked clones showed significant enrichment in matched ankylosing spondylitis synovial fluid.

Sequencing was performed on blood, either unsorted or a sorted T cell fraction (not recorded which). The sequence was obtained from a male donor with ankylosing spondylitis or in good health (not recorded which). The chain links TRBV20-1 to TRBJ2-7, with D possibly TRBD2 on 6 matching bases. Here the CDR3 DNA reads TGCAGTGCTAGAGATTTCATTATGGCAGCGGGCTACGAGCAGTACTTC. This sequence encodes CSARDFIMAAGYEQYF.